Shown below are 21 T cell receptor beta chains from a single sample sequenced in a study of T-cell memory formation after mild COVID-19. Using its own MiXCR run on the 5' RACE reads, TCRdb lists one record per CDR3 protein. The table has 150,000 to 200,000 distinct CDR3 sequences, around a sixth seen once; the top ten hold roughly 4.3%. The sequencing sample was made of PBMCs or a T cell subset sorted from them (not recorded which). These receptors were collected from a man younger than 35 who had mild COVID-19 (a few samples of this study predate the infection). Cell type and time point are not known.

This clonotype was recorded at least ten times. The chain has TRBV18 and TRBJ1-4; 10 bases are a match to TRBD1. Germline CDR1 is KGHSH and CDR2 is LQKENI. J was trimmed by 6 bases and V by 3 bases; bases with no gene match: 1. This CDR3 contains 14 residues. CDR3 in DNA: TGTGCCAGCTCACCCGGGACAGGGGATGAAAAACTGTTTTTT. Protein: CASSPGTGDEKLFF.

This clonotype was recorded many times. This chain links TRBV5-6 with TRBJ1-5, with D perhaps TRBD1 (5 bases). CDR3 length: 15 residues. Trimming shortened V by 1 base and J by 4 bases, and 12 bases separated the two germline ends. Germline CDR1 is SGHDT and CDR2 is YYEEEE. The CDR3 protein is CASSLTGKGNQPQHF. The CDR3 bases are TGTGCCAGCAGCTTGACGGGGAAGGGGAATCAGCCCCAGCATTTT.

This clonotype was picked up many times. This chain connects TRBV20-1 to TRBJ1-2; D possibly corresponds to TRBD1 (5 bases). The CDR3 is made up of 13 amino acids. From germline, CDR1 is DFQATT and CDR2 SNEGSKA (reference sequence). Trimming left V 5 bases short and J 4 bases short, with 14 bases between. DNA for the CDR3: TGCAGTGCTGGCCACCCGGGACTCTATGGCTACACCTTC. This sequence encodes CSAGHPGLYGYTF.

This clonotype has a handful of counts. The chain couples TRBV6-6 to TRBJ2-7; D might be TRBD1 or TRBD2, each matching 6 bases. The germline V gene has CDR1 MNHNY and CDR2 SVGAGI (reference sequence). CDR3 length: 13 amino acids. V dropped 2 bases and J dropped 7 bases, with 12 bases sitting between them. The CDR3 bases are TGTGCCAGCAGTTACCGGACAGCGGGTGAGCAGTACGTC. This codes for CASSYRTAGEQYV.

The rearrangement uses TRBV20-1 and TRBJ1-2, with a possible D match to TRBD1 (6 bases). The CDR3 has 13 residues. Germline values: CDR1 DFQATT, CDR2 SNEGSKA (reference sequence). Trimming pared 6 bases from V and 6 bases from J, leaving 17 bases between. As DNA, the CDR3 is TGCAGTGCAAAAATAGGGGGAAGTGATGGCTACACCTTC. Protein: CSAKIGGSDGYTF.

In its sample, this clonotype was seen a few times. This sequence joins TRBV23-1 and TRBJ2-7; D is perhaps TRBD2 (6 bases). TRBV23-1 is an open reading frame, and its role is uncertain. The germline V and J ends were trimmed by 2 bases and 0 bases, with 14 bases remaining between them. CDR3 length equals 16 residues. CDR3 region: CASSQDTGTGSYEQYV. The CDR3 DNA follows: TGCGCCAGCAGTCAAGATACCGGGACTGGCTCCTACGAGCAGTACGTC.

The gene calls are TRBV12-3 or TRBV12-4 and TRBJ2-1; D is unclear. The germline V and J ends were trimmed by 4 bases and 10 bases, with 14 bases remaining between them. The CDR3 runs 13 residues. CDR3 sequence reads: CASSSGTLREQFF. The CDR3 DNA reads as TGTGCCAGCAGTTCCGGCACCCTGAGAGAGCAGTTCTTC.

This clonotype has a handful of counts. The rearrangement uses TRBV7-6 and TRBJ1-2; tentative D call: TRBD1 (6 bases). The CDR3 has 15 residues. Deletions cut 4 bases from V and 2 bases from J, with 14 bases between. Germline-derived CDR1 and CDR2 are SGHVS and FNYEAQ. CDR3 nucleotide sequence: TGTGCCAGCAGCTCCCACAGGGATACGAACTATGGCTACACCTTC. Its translation: CASSSHRDTNYGYTF.

The chain couples TRBV5-1 to TRBJ2-3; D not certain. Deletions cut 4 bases from V and 2 bases from J, with 8 bases between. Germline V gives CDR1 SGHRS, CDR2 YFSETQ. The CDR3 spans 13 residues. This chain's CDR3 is CASSPAATDTQYF. CDR3 in DNA: TGCGCCAGCAGCCCCGCAGCCACAGATACGCAGTATTTT.

This sequence joins TRBV7-8 and TRBJ1-1; D possibly corresponds to TRBD1 (5 bases). Germline values: CDR1 SGHVS, CDR2 FQNEAQ. Trimming stripped 7 bases from V and 9 bases from J, with 12 bases between. This CDR3 spans 11 amino acids. CDR3 amino acids: CASTSGPKAFF. CDR3 DNA: TGTGCCAGCACCTCAGGGCCAAAAGCTTTCTTT. Supplemented by reference TRBV7-8 and TRBJ1-1, the full variable domain reads GAGVSQSPRYKVAKRGQDVALRCDPISGHVSLFWYQQALGQGPEFLTYFQNEAQLDKSGLPSDRFFAERPEGSVSTLKIQRTQQEDSAVYLCASTSGPKAFFGQGTRLTVV.

A few counts support this clonotype. The J gene is TRBJ2-1, the V gene TRBV28, with a tentative D call TRBD2 (5 bases). CDR1 MDHEN and CDR2 SYDVKM come from the germline V gene. The CDR3 runs to 13 residues. V dropped 4 bases and J dropped 11 bases, with 15 bases sitting between them. The CDR3 nucleotides are TGTGCCAGCAGTTCCATCAGGACGGGGAAGCAGTTCTTC. Residues: CASSSIRTGKQFF.

This clonotype has a handful of counts. V gene TRBV19 combines with J gene TRBJ1-1; 7 nucleotides line up with TRBD1. V gave up 10 bases and J gave up 5 bases; unmatched junction bases: 7. The CDR3 consists of 12 residues. Germline-derived CDR1 and CDR2 are LNHDA and SQIVND (reference sequence). CDR3 in amino acids: CATEGARTEAFF. Here the CDR3 DNA reads TGTGCCACCGAGGGGGCGCGGACTGAAGCTTTCTTT.

This clonotype appeared a few times. The V and J genes are TRBV28 and TRBJ2-5; 12 bases fit TRBD2. Germline loops: CDR1 MDHEN, CDR2 SYDVKM. The V segment lost 4 bases and the J segment 5 bases; nucleotides outside the gene matches: 5. The CDR3 runs 15 residues. CDR3 bases: TGTGCCAGCAGTTCCAGACTAGCGGGGGTGGAGACCCAGTACTTC. This translates into CASSSRLAGVETQYF. The whole variable domain, remainder taken from reference TRBV28 and TRBJ2-5, is DVKVTQSSRYLVKRTGEKVFLECVQDMDHENMFWYRQDPGLGLRLIYFSYDVKMKEKGDIPEGYSVSREKKERFSLILESASTNQTSMYLCASSSRLAGVETQYFGPGTRLLVL.

This clonotype was seen only a few times. The genes are TRBV19 and TRBJ2-1, with TRBD2 matching over 7 bases. The CDR3 consists of 13 residues. Germline loops: CDR1 LNHDA, CDR2 SQIVND (reference sequence). After removal of 9 bases from V and 0 bases from J, the junction contained 2 bases not matched to a gene. In nucleotides, the CDR3 is TGTGCCAGCGGGGGGTACTCCTACAATGAGCAGTTCTTC. This translates into CASGGYSYNEQFF.

The V call is TRBV5-1, the J call TRBJ1-2; unclear D gene. Between the trimmed V and J ends, which lost 2 bases and 4 bases, there was a span of 18 bases. The CDR3 is made up of 16 amino acids. Germline V gene sequence: CDR1 SGHRS, CDR2 YFSETQ. For the CDR3, the DNA is TGCGCCAGCAGCTTAGGCAGCTCCCAAACCGTCTATGGCTACACCTTC. It yields the protein CASSLGSSQTVYGYTF.

This clonotype was seen more than once but under ten times. The rearrangement joins TRBV5-1 to TRBJ1-1, with D possibly matching TRBD1 (6 bases). CDR1 and CDR2 (germline): SGHRS, YFSETQ. This CDR3 contains 14 residues. Deletions cut 4 bases from V and 11 bases from J, with 21 bases between. The CDR3 is CASSGSTGQFGAFF. The DNA of the CDR3 is TGCGCCAGCAGCGGTTCAACTGGACAGTTCGGGGCTTTCTTT.

This clonotype has just a few counts. The chain recombines TRBV6-2 or TRBV6-3 with TRBJ2-7; 9 bases align to TRBD1. Looked up from germline, CDR1 is MNHEY and CDR2 is SVGEGT. J was trimmed by 4 bases and V by 6 bases; bases with no gene match: 7. The CDR3 is 14 residues long. CDR3 bases: TGTGCCAGCAGCCGGGACAGGGACTTGTACGAGCAGTACGTC. It specifies CASSRDRDLYEQYV.

The chain has TRBV12-3 or TRBV12-4 and TRBJ1-3, with 10 nucleotides matching TRBD1. The CDR3 has 15 residues. V lost 5 bases, J lost 6 bases, and 7 bases stayed unmatched. For the CDR3, the DNA is TGTGCCAGCAGTCTATGGACAGGGGGTTTAAACACCATATATTTT. It yields the protein CASSLWTGGLNTIYF.

This clonotype was seen a few times. The gene calls are TRBV6-6 and TRBJ1-3, with D hard to call. The germline CDR1 and CDR2 sequences are MNHNY and SVGAGI (reference sequence). V lost 2 bases, J lost 4 bases, and 12 bases lay in between. This CDR3 spans 15 amino acids. The CDR3 sequence is CASSYGRSQGNTIYF. The CDR3 bases are TGTGCCAGCAGTTACGGGCGCAGCCAAGGAAACACCATATATTTT.

The chain uses TRBV12-3 or TRBV12-4 and TRBJ1-3; D is unresolved. CDR3 size: 14 residues. V was clipped by 3 bases and J by 0 bases, with 6 bases between them. The CDR3 reads CASSFPDSGNTIYF. The CDR3, as DNA: TGTGCCAGCAGTTTTCCCGACTCTGGAAACACCATATATTTT.

There are many counts of this clonotype. The V and J genes are TRBV20-1 and TRBJ2-2; 12 bases are shared with TRBD2. From germline, CDR1 is DFQATT and CDR2 SNEGSKA (reference sequence). V was pared by 1 base and J by 4 bases, with 7 bases of the junction left unmatched. The length of the CDR3 is 17 residues. The CDR3 DNA reads as TGCAGTGCTAGAGGTCCTAGCGGGGGGGCCGGCACCGGGGAGCTGTTTTTT. It yields the protein CSARGPSGGAGTGELFF.